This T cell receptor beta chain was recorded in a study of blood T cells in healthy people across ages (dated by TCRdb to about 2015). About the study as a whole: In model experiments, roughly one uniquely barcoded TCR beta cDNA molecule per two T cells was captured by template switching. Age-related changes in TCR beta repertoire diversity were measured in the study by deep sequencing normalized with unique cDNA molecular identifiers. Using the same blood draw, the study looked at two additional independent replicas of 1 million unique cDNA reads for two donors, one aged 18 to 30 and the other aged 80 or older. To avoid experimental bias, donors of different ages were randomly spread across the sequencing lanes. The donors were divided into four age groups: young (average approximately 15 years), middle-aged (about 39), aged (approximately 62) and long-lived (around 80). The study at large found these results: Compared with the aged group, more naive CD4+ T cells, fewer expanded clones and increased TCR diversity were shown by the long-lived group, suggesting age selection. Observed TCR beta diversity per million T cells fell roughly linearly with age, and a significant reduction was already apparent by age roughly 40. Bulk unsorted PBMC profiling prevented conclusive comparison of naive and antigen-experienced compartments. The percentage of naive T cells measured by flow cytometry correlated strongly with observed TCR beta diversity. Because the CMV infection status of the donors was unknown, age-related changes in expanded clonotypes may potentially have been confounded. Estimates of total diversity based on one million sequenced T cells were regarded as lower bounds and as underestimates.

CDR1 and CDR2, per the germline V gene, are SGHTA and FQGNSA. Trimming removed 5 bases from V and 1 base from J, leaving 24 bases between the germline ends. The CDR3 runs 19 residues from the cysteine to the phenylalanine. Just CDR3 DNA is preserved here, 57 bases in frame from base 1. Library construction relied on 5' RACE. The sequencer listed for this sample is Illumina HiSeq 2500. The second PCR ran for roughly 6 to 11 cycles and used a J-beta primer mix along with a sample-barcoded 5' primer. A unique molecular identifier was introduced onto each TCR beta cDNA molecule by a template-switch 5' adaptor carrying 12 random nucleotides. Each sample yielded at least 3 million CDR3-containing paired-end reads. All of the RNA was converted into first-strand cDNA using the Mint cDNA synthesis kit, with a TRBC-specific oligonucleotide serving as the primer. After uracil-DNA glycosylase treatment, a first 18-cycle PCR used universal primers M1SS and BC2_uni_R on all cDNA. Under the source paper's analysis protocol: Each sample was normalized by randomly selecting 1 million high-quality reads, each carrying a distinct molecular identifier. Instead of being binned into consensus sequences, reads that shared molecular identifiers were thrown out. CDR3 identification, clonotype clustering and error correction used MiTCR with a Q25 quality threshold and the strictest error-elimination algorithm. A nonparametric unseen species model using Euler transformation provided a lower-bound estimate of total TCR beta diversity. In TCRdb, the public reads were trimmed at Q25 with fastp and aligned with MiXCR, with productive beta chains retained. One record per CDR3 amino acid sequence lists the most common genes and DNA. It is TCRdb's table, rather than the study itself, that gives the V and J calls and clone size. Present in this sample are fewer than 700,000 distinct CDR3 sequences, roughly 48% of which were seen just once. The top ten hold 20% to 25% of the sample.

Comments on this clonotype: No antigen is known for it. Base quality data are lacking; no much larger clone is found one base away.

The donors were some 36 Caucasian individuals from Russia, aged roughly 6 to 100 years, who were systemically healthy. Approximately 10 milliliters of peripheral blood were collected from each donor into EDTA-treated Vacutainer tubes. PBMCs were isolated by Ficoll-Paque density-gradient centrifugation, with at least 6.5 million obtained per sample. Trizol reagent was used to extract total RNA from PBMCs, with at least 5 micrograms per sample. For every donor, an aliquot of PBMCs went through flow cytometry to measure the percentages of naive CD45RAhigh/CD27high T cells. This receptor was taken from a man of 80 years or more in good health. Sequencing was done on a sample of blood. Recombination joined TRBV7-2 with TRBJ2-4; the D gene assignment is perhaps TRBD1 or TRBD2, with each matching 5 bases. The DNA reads TGTGCCAGCAGCGCCCGGCGGCAAACTAGGGGTACGGCCAAAAACATTCAGTACTTC. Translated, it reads CASSARRQTRGTAKNIQYF. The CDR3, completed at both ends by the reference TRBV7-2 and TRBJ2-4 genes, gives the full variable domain GAGVSQSPSNKVTEKGKDVELRCDPISGHTALYWYRQSLGQGLEFLIYFQGNSAPDKSGLPSDRFSAERTGGSVSTLTIQRTQQEDSAVYLCASSARRQTRGTAKNIQYFGAGTRLSVL.